This T cell receptor (beta chain) was sequenced during a study of cytomegalovirus exposure and HLA in healthy donors. CDR1 is MNHEY, CDR2 SVGAGI, per germline. CDR3 length: 14 residues. V was clipped by 7 bases and J by 3 bases, with 16 bases between them. Vbeta (60) and Jbeta (13) primers were used in the PCR. This table comes from immunoSEQ multiplex PCR, and its TCRdb copy is limited to in-frame clones, with some not included. The sample has just over 150,000 clones; around 80% are singletons. This sequence originates from a male donor in good health and CMV-seropositive. The chain is built from TRBV6-5 and TRBJ2-7; D might be TRBD1 (6 bases). Material: PBMCs. In DNA form, the CDR3 reads TGTGCCAGCACCCCAACAACAGGGAGCTACGAGCAGTACTTC. Protein product: CASTPTTGSYEQYF.